These 30 T cell receptor beta chains were sequenced from one sample in a study of beta chain features in type 1 diabetes. Reverse transcribing all isolated RNA meant expressed TCRB transcripts were sequenced. The method was immunoSEQ multiplex PCR; TCRdb's version includes in-frame clones alone and lacks a portion of them. In the table there are hundreds of thousands of clones, 15% to 19% of which are singletons. Sequencing input: naive CD4+ T cells from blood. All receptors come from a man between 18 and 35 years old in good health.

As concerns this clone: This same CDR3 is encoded by further DNA sequences in the sample. The chain employs TRBV7-2 and TRBJ2-5; 7 bases line up with TRBD1. CDR3 size: 13 residues. V gave up 5 bases and J gave up 3 bases; unmatched junction bases: 3. In germline, CDR1 is SGHTA, CDR2 FQGNSA. The CDR3 sequence: CASSTGQKETQYF. CDR3 sequence (DNA): TGTGCCAGCAGCACGGGACAGAAAGAGACCCAGTACTTC.

This clone turned up a few times. The J gene is TRBJ2-5, the V gene TRBV27; no definite D call. Looked up from germline, CDR1 is MNHEY and CDR2 is SMNVEV (reference sequence). The CDR3 runs 11 residues. V dropped 5 bases and J dropped 4 bases, with 5 bases sitting between them. The CDR3 region has the DNA TGTGCCAGCAGTACCGGAGAGACCCAGTACTTC. It encodes CASSTGETQYF.

This clone was counted a few times. This rearrangement joins TRBV6-5 to TRBJ2-7, with 12 nucleotides matching TRBD2. The CDR3 is 14 amino acids. Germline V gene data show CDR1 as MNHEY and CDR2 as SVGAGI. V trimming: 5 bases; J trimming: 3 bases; junction bases outside the gene matches: 2. Written as DNA, the CDR3 is TGTGCCAGCAGTCTGACTAGCGGGAGCTACGAGCAGTACTTC. Amino acid sequence: CASSLTSGSYEQYF.

This clone was observed a handful of times. The V and J genes are TRBV7-6 and TRBJ1-6; 7 bases line up with TRBD1. J lost 10 bases, V lost 5 bases, and 23 bases had no gene match. The germline V gene has CDR1 SGHVS and CDR2 FNYEAQ. This CDR3 region has 19 residues. This CDR3 reads CASSLLSETGTSVRSPLHF. CDR3 DNA sequence: TGTGCCAGCAGCCTCCTCTCAGAGACAGGGACTAGCGTTCGATCACCCCTCCACTTT.

This clone turned up a few times. The J gene is TRBJ1-2, the V gene TRBV6-1; D ambiguous. This CDR3 comprises 14 residues. Germline V gene sequence: CDR1 MNHNS, CDR2 SASEGT. The V gene lost 4 bases and the J gene lost 4 bases, with 13 bases spanning the gap. The CDR3 is CASSAGPDIYGYTF. The CDR3 DNA reads as TGTGCCAGCAGTGCCGGACCGGATATCTATGGCTACACCTTC.

The genes are TRBV28 and TRBJ2-1, with TRBD1 matching 9 bases. The trim removed 5 bases at V and 6 bases at J, leaving 8 bases unmatched. CDR1 and CDR2 from the germline V gene are MDHEN and SYDVKM. There are 15 residues in the CDR3. The CDR3 region is CASSPGQGRINEQFF. The CDR3 DNA reads as TGTGCCAGCAGTCCAGGACAGGGGCGAATCAATGAGCAGTTCTTC.

This clone was counted between two and nine times. V and J are TRBV5-4 and TRBJ1-4; no firm D call. CDR3 length equals 15 residues. The V end was cut by 0 bases, the J end by 7 bases, with 13 bases between. Germline V gene data show CDR1 as SGHNT and CDR2 as YYREEE (reference sequence). The DNA of the CDR3 is TGTGCCAGCAGCTTGGAAGCTGAGGATTCTGAAAAACTGTTTTTT. Translation: CASSLEAEDSEKLFF. Full variable domain (outside the CDR3, taken from reference TRBV5-4 and TRBJ1-4): ETGVTQSPTHLIKTRGQQVTLRCSSQSGHNTVSWYQQALGQGPQFIFQYYREEENGRGNFPPRFSGLQFPNYSSELNVNALELDDSALYLCASSLEAEDSEKLFFGSGTQLSVL.

CDR3 in DNA: TGTGCCAGCAGCCGTTTAGCGGGGGGTCAAGAGACCCAGTACTTC. Translation: CASSRLAGGQETQYF. This chain connects TRBV4-2 to TRBJ2-5; 10 bases map to TRBD2. The CDR3 consists of 15 residues. V was clipped by 4 bases and J by 2 bases; unmatched bases: 4. Looked up from germline, CDR1 is LGHNA and CDR2 is YNFKEQ.

This clone was recorded a few times. The chain uses TRBV5-1 and TRBJ2-3; D remains unclear. Trimming cost V 6 bases and J 1 base, with 12 bases left between them. This CDR3 is 14 amino acids long. The germline gives CDR1 SGHRS, CDR2 YFSETQ. CDR3 DNA sequence: TGCGCCAGCAAGTTGCTAGAACGCACAGATACGCAGTATTTT. It is translated as CASKLLERTDTQYF.

This clone was counted only a few times. This chain links TRBV18 with TRBJ2-1; 11 positions agree with TRBD2. V shed 5 bases and J 5 bases; nucleotides not matched to a gene: 8. The CDR3 totals 16 residues. The germline CDR1 and CDR2 sequences are KGHSH and LQKENI. CDR3 region: CASSAILAGGNNEQFF. The CDR3 DNA is TGTGCCAGCTCAGCCATTCTAGCGGGGGGAAACAATGAGCAGTTCTTC. Using reference TRBV18 and TRBJ2-1 for the parts outside the CDR3, the full variable domain is NAGVMQNPRHLVRRRGQEARLRCSPMKGHSHVYWYRQLPEEGLKFMVYLQKENIIDESGMPKERFSAEFPKEGPSILRIQQVVRGDSAAYFCASSAILAGGNNEQFFGPGTRLTVL.

The chain has TRBV12-5 and TRBJ1-1, with unresolved D. This CDR3 has 13 residues. Per germline, CDR1 LGHNT and CDR2 FRNRAP. Trimming took 6 bases from V and 0 from J, leaving 8 bases between them. The CDR3 coding sequence is TGTGCTAGTGGCCCGCGCATGAACACTGAAGCTTTCTTT. It specifies CASGPRMNTEAFF.

This clone was counted only a few times. For the CDR3, the DNA is TGCAGTGTAGGGCCGAGGGAGACCCAGTACTTC. Protein: CSVGPRETQYF. The chain employs TRBV20-1 and TRBJ2-5; D unresolved. Trimming shortened V by 7 bases and J by 5 bases, and 11 bases separated the two germline ends. Germline V lookup: CDR1 DFQATT, CDR2 SNEGSKA (reference sequence). The length of the CDR3 is 11 residues.

This clone was seen only a few times. V is TRBV11-2 and J is TRBJ2-7; TRBD2 aligns across 8 bases. CDR1 and CDR2 from the germline V gene are SGHAT and FQNNGV. This CDR3 has 15 amino acids. J was trimmed by 2 bases and V by 5 bases; bases with no gene match: 8. The CDR3 DNA reads TGTGCCAGCAGCAACCGACTAGCGCGAACCTACGAGCAGTACTTC. Its protein is CASSNRLARTYEQYF.

V and J are TRBV4-2 and TRBJ1-1, with unresolved D. The CDR3 length is 11 residues. V lost 5 bases to trimming and J lost 5 bases, with 6 bases between them. Per the germline V gene, CDR1 is LGHNA and CDR2 is YNFKEQ. This CDR3 reads CASSVETEAFF. DNA of the CDR3: TGTGCCAGCAGCGTAGAAACTGAAGCTTTCTTT.

This sequence joins TRBV16 and TRBJ2-2, with TRBD1 as a possible D gene (6 bases). Germline V gives CDR1 KGHSY, CDR2 FQNENV. V was trimmed by 2 bases and J by 6 bases, leaving 13 bases between them. The CDR3 is 15 residues long. DNA of the CDR3: TGTGCCAGCAGCCAAACAGGGAAGAAGGCCGGGGAGCTGTTTTTT. Amino acid sequence: CASSQTGKKAGELFF.

This chain joins TRBV7-8 and TRBJ2-7; 9 positions agree with TRBD2. Germline V gene sequence: CDR1 SGHVS, CDR2 FQNEAQ. This CDR3 contains 17 residues. V trimming: 5 bases; J trimming: 2 bases; junction bases outside the gene matches: 13. The CDR3 coding sequence is TGTGCCAGCAGCCCATTGCTTAGCGGGAGCCCGCCCTACGAGCAGTACTTC. This sequence encodes CASSPLLSGSPPYEQYF.

CDR3 amino acids: CASSHGTVVLNTEAFF. CDR3 sequence (DNA): TGTGCCAGCAGTCATGGGACAGTCGTTTTAAACACTGAAGCTTTCTTT. V gene TRBV27 combines with J gene TRBJ1-1; 7 bases are a match to TRBD1. The germline CDR1 and CDR2 sequences are MNHEY and SMNVEV (reference sequence). J lost 2 bases, V lost 5 bases, and 11 bases had no gene match. The CDR3 totals 16 residues.

In its sample, this clone was seen a few times. The V and J genes are TRBV28 and TRBJ1-1; tentative D call: TRBD1 (6 bases). V was clipped by 5 bases and J by 4 bases, with 14 bases between them. The CDR3 runs to 14 residues. Germline CDR1 is MDHEN and CDR2 is SYDVKM. The CDR3: CASSPYRVGTEAFF. DNA of the CDR3: TGTGCCAGCAGTCCCTACAGGGTTGGCACTGAAGCTTTCTTT. The full variable domain, rest sourced from reference TRBV28 and TRBJ1-1, is DVKVTQSSRYLVKRTGEKVFLECVQDMDHENMFWYRQDPGLGLRLIYFSYDVKMKEKGDIPEGYSVSREKKERFSLILESASTNQTSMYLCASSPYRVGTEAFFGQGTRLTVV.

The rearrangement joins TRBV6-6 to TRBJ1-1; tentative D call: TRBD1 (5 bases). Germline V lookup: CDR1 MNHNY, CDR2 SVGAGI (reference sequence). This CDR3 has 14 amino acids. The V and J ends lost 7 bases and 4 bases respectively, with 16 bases between them. Here the CDR3 DNA reads TGTGCCAGCACACCCGGGGGTTCGAGCACTGAAGCTTTCTTT. Translating it yields CASTPGGSSTEAFF.

This clone was observed a few times. The J gene is TRBJ2-5, the V gene TRBV29-1; TRBD2 might be the D (5 bases). The CDR3 spans 14 residues. With 1 base removed from V and 3 bases from J, the gap between germline ends came to 12 bases. In germline, CDR1 is SQVTM, CDR2 ANQGSEA. CDR3 loop: CSVEARLAEETQYF. CDR3 sequence (DNA): TGCAGCGTTGAAGCTCGTCTAGCTGAAGAGACCCAGTACTTC.

This clone was seen only a few times. The CDR3 sequence is CASSYSITGVESPLHF. In nucleotides, the CDR3 is TGTGCCAGCAGTTACTCGATAACAGGGGTTGAATCACCCCTCCACTTT. The V gene is TRBV6-5, the J gene TRBJ1-6, with TRBD1 identical over 7 bases. The V and J ends lost 0 bases and 10 bases, in that order; junction bases with no gene match: 9. This CDR3 comprises 16 residues. The germline CDR1 and CDR2 sequences are MNHEY and SVGAGI.

This clone appeared a few times. The V gene is TRBV9, the J gene TRBJ2-5; D is uncertain. The CDR3 extends over 14 amino acids. Germline CDR1 SGDLS, CDR2 YYNGEE. The V gene lost 4 bases and the J gene lost 1 base, with 11 bases spanning the gap. CDR3 in amino acids: CASSTRDLQETQYF. The CDR3 DNA sequence: TGTGCCAGCAGCACGCGAGACCTCCAAGAGACCCAGTACTTC.

This clone has only a few counts. The rearrangement links TRBV9 to TRBJ1-1; 8 bases align to TRBD1. The CDR3 is 15 residues long. Trimming cost V 3 bases and J 0 bases; bases outside gene matches: 4. Germline V gives CDR1 SGDLS, CDR2 YYNGEE. The CDR3 here is CASSEQGALNTEAFF. DNA for the CDR3: TGTGCCAGCAGCGAGCAGGGGGCGTTGAACACTGAAGCTTTCTTT.

The chain employs TRBV28 and TRBJ1-1; 8 nucleotides line up with TRBD1. Germline-derived CDR1 and CDR2 are MDHEN and SYDVKM. The CDR3 runs to 18 residues. Unmatched junction bases numbered 12, after V lost 3 bases and J lost 0 bases. The CDR3 loop reads CASSLSGRTGRLNTEAFF. The CDR3 DNA reads TGTGCCAGCAGTTTGTCTGGCCGGACAGGGCGTCTGAACACTGAAGCTTTCTTT.

In this sample, this clone turned up many times. The CDR3 spells CAISRGLAYNEQFF. The CDR3 coding sequence is TGTGCCATCAGTCGGGGATTGGCCTACAATGAGCAGTTCTTC. This rearrangement joins TRBV10-3 to TRBJ2-1; D might be TRBD2 (5 bases). CDR1 and CDR2 from the germline V gene are ENHRY and SYGVKD. V lost 5 bases and J lost 2, with 10 bases in between. This CDR3 region has 14 residues.

This chain connects TRBV7-2 to TRBJ2-7; 8 nucleotides align to TRBD1. Germline V gene sequence: CDR1 SGHTA, CDR2 FQGNSA. J lost 0 bases, V lost 2 bases, and 3 bases had no gene match. This CDR3 spans 15 amino acids. The CDR3 nucleotides read TGTGCCAGCAGCTTATTAACAGGGGGCTCCTACGAGCAGTACTTC. Protein: CASSLLTGGSYEQYF.

V gene TRBV11-3 combines with J gene TRBJ2-1; D is perhaps TRBD1 (6 bases). Germline V gene lookup returns CDR1 SGHNT and CDR2 YENEEA. The CDR3 length is 19 residues. V was trimmed by 1 base and J by 0 bases, leaving 19 bases between them. This CDR3 reads CASSLAAGVGASSYNEQFF. In nucleotides, the CDR3 is TGTGCCAGCAGCTTAGCGGCAGGGGTAGGCGCCAGCTCCTACAATGAGCAGTTCTTC.

This sequence joins TRBV7-2 and TRBJ2-5; D could derive from TRBD1 or TRBD2 (5 bases each). The germline CDR1 and CDR2 sequences are SGHTA and FQGNSA. This CDR3 spans 14 amino acids. V was pared by 5 bases and J by 4 bases, with 14 bases between. The CDR3 spells CASSPGRGRETQYF. The CDR3, as DNA: TGTGCCAGCAGCCCGGGACGGGGACGAGAGACCCAGTACTTC.

This clone was detected only a few times. J is TRBJ1-5 and V is TRBV19; D might be TRBD1 (6 bases). Per the germline V gene, CDR1 is LNHDA and CDR2 is SQIVND (reference sequence). Trimming stripped 3 bases from V and 3 bases from J, with 15 bases between. CDR3 size: 16 residues. CDR3 residues: CASSIQTRTVNQPQHF. CDR3 nucleotides: TGTGCCAGTAGTATTCAAACGCGGACAGTCAATCAGCCCCAGCATTTT.

This clone showed up just once. This rearrangement joins TRBV18 to TRBJ1-2; D is uncertain. The CDR3 has 16 amino acids. The V gene lost 4 bases and the J gene lost 0 bases, with 15 bases spanning the gap. Germline V gene lookup returns CDR1 KGHSH and CDR2 LQKENI. CDR3 coding DNA: TGTGCCAGCTCACTTAGTCGGGCACAAACTAACTATGGCTACACCTTC. It yields the protein CASSLSRAQTNYGYTF.